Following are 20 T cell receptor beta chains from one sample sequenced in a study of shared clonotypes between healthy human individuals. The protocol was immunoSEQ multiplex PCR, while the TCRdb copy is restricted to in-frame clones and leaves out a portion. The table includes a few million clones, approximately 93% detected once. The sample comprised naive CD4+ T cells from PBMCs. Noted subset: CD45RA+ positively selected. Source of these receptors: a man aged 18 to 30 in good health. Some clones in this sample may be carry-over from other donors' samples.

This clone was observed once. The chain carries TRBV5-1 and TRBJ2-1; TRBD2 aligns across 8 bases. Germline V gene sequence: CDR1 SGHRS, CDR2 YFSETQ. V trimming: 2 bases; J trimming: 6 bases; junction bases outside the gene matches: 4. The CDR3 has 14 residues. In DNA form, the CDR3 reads TGCGCCAGCAGCTTCGGAGGGACTAGCAATGAGCAGTTCTTC. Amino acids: CASSFGGTSNEQFF.

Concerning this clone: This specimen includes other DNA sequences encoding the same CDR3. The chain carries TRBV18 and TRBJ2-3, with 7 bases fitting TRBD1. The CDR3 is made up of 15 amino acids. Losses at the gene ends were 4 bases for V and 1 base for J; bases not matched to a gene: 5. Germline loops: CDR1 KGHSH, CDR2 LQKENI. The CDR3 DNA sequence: TGTGCCAGCTCACTAGGACAGGTTGGCACAGATACGCAGTATTTT. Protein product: CASSLGQVGTDTQYF. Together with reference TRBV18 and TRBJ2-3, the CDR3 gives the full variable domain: NAGVMQNPRHLVRRRGQEARLRCSPMKGHSHVYWYRQLPEEGLKFMVYLQKENIIDESGMPKERFSAEFPKEGPSILRIQQVVRGDSAAYFCASSLGQVGTDTQYFGPGTRLTVL.

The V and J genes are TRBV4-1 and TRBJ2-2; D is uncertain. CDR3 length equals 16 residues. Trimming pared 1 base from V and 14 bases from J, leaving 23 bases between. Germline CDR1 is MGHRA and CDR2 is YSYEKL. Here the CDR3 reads CASSQVIVGSGAELFF. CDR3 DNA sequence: TGCGCCAGCAGCCAAGTCATAGTGGGGTCGGGTGCGGAACTGTTTTTT.

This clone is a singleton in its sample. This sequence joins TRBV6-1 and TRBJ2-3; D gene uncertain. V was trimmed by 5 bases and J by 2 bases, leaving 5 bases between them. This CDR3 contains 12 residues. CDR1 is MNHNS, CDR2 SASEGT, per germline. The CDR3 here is CASSLYTDTQYF. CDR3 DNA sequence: TGTGCCAGCAGTCTTTACACAGATACGCAGTATTTT.

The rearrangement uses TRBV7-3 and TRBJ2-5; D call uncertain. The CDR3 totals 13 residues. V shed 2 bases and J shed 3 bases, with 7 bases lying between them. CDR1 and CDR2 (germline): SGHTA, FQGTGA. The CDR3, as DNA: TGTGCCAGCAGCTTAGGCTCCAAAGAGACCCAGTACTTC. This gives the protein CASSLGSKETQYF.

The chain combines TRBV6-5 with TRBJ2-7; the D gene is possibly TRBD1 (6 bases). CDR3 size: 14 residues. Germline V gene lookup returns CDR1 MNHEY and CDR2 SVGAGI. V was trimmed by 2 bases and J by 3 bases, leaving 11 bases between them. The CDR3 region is CASSYRGKNYEQYF. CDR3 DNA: TGTGCCAGCAGTTACAGGGGGAAAAACTACGAGCAGTACTTC.

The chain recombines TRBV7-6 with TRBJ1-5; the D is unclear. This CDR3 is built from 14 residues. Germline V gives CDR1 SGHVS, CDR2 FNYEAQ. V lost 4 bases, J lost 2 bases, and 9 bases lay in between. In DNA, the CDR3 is TGTGCCAGCAGCTCCAACAGTGGCAATCAGCCCCAGCATTTT. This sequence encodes CASSSNSGNQPQHF. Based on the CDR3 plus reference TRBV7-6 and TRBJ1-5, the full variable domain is GAGVSQSPRYKVTKRGQDVALRCDPISGHVSLYWYRQALGQGPEFLTYFNYEAQQDKSGLPNDRFSAERPEGSISTLTIQRTEQRDSAMYRCASSSNSGNQPQHFGDGTRLSIL.

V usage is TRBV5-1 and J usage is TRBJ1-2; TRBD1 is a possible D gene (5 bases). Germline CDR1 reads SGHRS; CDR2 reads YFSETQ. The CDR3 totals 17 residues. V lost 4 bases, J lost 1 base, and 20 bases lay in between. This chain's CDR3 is CASSRGSQGQSNYGYTF. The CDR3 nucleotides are TGCGCCAGCAGCAGAGGGAGTCAGGGCCAGAGTAACTATGGCTACACCTTC. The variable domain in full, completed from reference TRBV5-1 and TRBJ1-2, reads KAGVTQTPRYLIKTRGQQVTLSCSPISGHRSVSWYQQTPGQGLQFLFEYFSETQRNKGNFPGRFSGRQFSNSRSEMNVSTLELGDSALYLCASSRGSQGQSNYGYTFGSGTRLTVV.

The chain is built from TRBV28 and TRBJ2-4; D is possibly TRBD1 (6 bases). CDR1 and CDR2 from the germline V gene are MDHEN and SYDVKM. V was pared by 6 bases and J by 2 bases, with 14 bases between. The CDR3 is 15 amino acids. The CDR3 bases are TGTGCCAGCAGGGGGCCCAGGGGATCCAAAAACATTCAGTACTTC. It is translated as CASRGPRGSKNIQYF.

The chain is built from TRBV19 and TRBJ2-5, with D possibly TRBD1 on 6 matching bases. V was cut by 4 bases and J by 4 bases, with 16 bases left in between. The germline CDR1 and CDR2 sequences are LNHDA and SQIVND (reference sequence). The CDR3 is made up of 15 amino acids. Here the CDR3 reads CASSNQGTTGETQYF. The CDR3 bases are TGTGCCAGTAGTAACCAGGGGACCACCGGAGAGACCCAGTACTTC.

In DNA, the CDR3 is TGCGCCAGCAGCTTGTTAGCGATCGACACAGATACGCAGTATTTT. It is translated as CASSLLAIDTDTQYF. This rearrangement joins TRBV5-1 to TRBJ2-3; TRBD2 is a possible D gene (5 bases). This CDR3 spans 15 amino acids. From germline, CDR1 is SGHRS and CDR2 YFSETQ. Trimming stripped 1 base from V and 2 bases from J, with 11 bases between.

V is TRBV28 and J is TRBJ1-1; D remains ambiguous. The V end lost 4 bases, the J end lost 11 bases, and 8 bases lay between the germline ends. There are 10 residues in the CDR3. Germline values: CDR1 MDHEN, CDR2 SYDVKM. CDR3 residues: CASSSNRAFF. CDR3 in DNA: TGTGCCAGCAGTTCGAACCGGGCTTTCTTT.

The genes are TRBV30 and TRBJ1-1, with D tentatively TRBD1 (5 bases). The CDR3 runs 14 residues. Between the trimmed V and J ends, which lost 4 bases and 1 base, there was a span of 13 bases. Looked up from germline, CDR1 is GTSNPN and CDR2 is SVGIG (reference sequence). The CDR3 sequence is CAWNPGTANTEAFF. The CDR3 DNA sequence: TGTGCCTGGAACCCAGGGACGGCGAACACTGAAGCTTTCTTT.

CDR3: CASSFLGPGQEKLFF. Here the CDR3 DNA reads TGTGCCAGCAGTTTTCTTGGCCCGGGCCAGGAAAAACTGTTTTTT. This sequence joins TRBV28 and TRBJ1-4; no clear D gene. CDR1 is MDHEN, CDR2 SYDVKM, per germline. This CDR3 spans 15 amino acids. V was trimmed by 3 bases and J by 8 bases, leaving 16 bases between them. Filled out from reference TRBV28 and TRBJ1-4, the complete variable domain reads DVKVTQSSRYLVKRTGEKVFLECVQDMDHENMFWYRQDPGLGLRLIYFSYDVKMKEKGDIPEGYSVSREKKERFSLILESASTNQTSMYLCASSFLGPGQEKLFFGSGTQLSVL.

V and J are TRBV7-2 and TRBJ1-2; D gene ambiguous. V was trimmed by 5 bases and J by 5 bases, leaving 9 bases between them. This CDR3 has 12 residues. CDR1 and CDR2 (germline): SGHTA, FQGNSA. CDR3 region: CASSVFGYGYTF. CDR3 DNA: TGTGCCAGCAGCGTATTTGGGTATGGCTACACCTTC.

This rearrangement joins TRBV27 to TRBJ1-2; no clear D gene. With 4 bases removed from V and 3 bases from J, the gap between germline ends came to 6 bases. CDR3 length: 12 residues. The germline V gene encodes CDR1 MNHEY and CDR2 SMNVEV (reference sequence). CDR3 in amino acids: CASSSVDYGYTF. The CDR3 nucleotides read TGTGCCAGCAGTTCCGTTGACTATGGCTACACCTTC.

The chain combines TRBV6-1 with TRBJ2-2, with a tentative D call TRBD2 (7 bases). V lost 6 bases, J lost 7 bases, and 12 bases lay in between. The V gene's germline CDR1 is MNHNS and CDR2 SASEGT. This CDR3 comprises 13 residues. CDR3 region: CASSPRGGGELFF. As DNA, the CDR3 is TGTGCCAGCAGCCCTAGGGGGGGCGGGGAGCTGTTTTTT.

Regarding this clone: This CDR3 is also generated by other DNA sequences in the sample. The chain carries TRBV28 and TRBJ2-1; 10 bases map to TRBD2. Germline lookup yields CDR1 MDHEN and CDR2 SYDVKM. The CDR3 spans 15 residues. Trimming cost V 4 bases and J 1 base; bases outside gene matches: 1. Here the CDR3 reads CASSWTSGSYNEQFF. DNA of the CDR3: TGTGCCAGCAGTTGGACTAGCGGTTCCTACAATGAGCAGTTCTTC.

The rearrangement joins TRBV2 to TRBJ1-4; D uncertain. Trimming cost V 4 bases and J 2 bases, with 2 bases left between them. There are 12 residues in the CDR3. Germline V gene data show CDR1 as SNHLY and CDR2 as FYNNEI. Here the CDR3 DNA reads TGTGCCAGCAGTGGGACTAATGAAAAACTGTTTTTT. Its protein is CASSGTNEKLFF.

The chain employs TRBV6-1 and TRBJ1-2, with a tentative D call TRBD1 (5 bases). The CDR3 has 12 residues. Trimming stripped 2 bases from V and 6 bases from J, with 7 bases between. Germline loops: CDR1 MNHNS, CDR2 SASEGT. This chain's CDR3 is CASSEPGHGYTF. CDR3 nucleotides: TGTGCCAGCAGTGAACCGGGACATGGCTACACCTTC.